This T cell receptor (beta chain) comes out of a study of OX40 agonist ivuxolimab in advanced cancers. Study in general: Therapy given before enrollment (anti-PD-1, anti-PD-L1 or anti-CTLA-4) was allowed, and approximately 40% had some. Partial responses were achieved by three patients: one hepatocellular carcinoma, two cutaneous melanoma.

Germline CDR1 and CDR2: MNHNS and SASEGT. This CDR3 is 14 amino acids long. V lost 5 bases and J 0 bases, leaving 10 bases between the germline ends. Assay used: immunoSEQ multiplex PCR; TCRdb lists only in-frame clones, some missing. This table holds 55,000 to 60,000 clones, approximately 88% found once. This sample comprised CD4+ or CD8+ T cells sorted from blood, obtained in a trial of the OX40 agonist ivuxolimab. This clonotype originated in an adult with an advanced solid tumor such as melanoma, head and neck, liver or kidney cancer. The chain carries TRBV6-1 and TRBJ1-1; D gene ambiguous. As DNA, the CDR3 is TGTGCCAGCAGTTCCACATATTTGAACACTGAAGCTTTCTTT. Residues: CASSSTYLNTEAFF.